This T cell receptor beta chain was sequenced in a study of CD4 T cells in relation to SARS-CoV-2 and coronaviruses. V shed 8 bases, J shed 10 bases, and the junction held 12 bases outside the gene matches. Germline V gives CDR1 SNHLY, CDR2 FYNNEI. This CDR3 is built from 14 residues. The data were produced by immunoSEQ multiplex PCR, yet TCRdb's version contains in-frame clones alone and is incomplete. The repertoire holds approximately 22,000 clones, with about two thirds as singletons. Before the COVID-19 pandemic, during about 2010-2018, CD4+ T cells were taken from unexposed donors. The cells were cultured for approximately ten days before CD4+ T cells were isolated. Some 1.9 million PBMCs per well were cultured with roughly 10 IU/ml IL-2. A remark on this clone: What it recognizes is unknown.

The TCR originated in a human donor in good health. The sequencing input was CD4+ T cells from PBMCs, cultured in vitro. V and J are TRBV2 and TRBJ2-1; 9 bases line up with TRBD2. The CDR3 region has the DNA TGTGCCAGCCAAAGGCGGCTAGCGGGGTCCGAGCAGTTCTTC. Its translation: CASQRRLAGSEQFF.